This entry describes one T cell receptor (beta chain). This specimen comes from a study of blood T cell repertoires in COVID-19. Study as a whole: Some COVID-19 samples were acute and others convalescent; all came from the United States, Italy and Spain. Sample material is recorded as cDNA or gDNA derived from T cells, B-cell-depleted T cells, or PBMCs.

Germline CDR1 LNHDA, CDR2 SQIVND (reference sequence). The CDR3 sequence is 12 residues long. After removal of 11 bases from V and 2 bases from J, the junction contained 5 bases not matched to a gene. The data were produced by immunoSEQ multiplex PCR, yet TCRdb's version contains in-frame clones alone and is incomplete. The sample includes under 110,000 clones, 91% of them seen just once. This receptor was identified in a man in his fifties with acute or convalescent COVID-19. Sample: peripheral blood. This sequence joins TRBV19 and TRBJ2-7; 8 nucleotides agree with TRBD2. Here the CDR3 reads CASRGGPYEQYF. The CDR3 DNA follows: TGTGCCTCTCGGGGGGGCCCCTACGAGCAGTACTTC.